This is a list of T cell receptor beta chains from one sample in a study of T cells after yellow fever vaccination. Via MiXCR, TCRdb re-called the 5' RACE reads, giving one row per CDR3 protein. The table lists 200,000 to 250,000 distinct CDR3 sequences, less than 9% of them singletons. The sequences come from CD4+ T cells sorted from PBMCs, collected 15 days after the yellow fever booster vaccination. All receptors come from a man aged 25-40 years who received the YFV17D yellow fever vaccine. The CDR3 runs from the conserved cysteine through the conserved F or W. The D gene is left open where the match is weak. The listing skips clone size in some rows; elsewhere it reads once, few, many or a size class.

many | . | TRBV18 | CASSPPSEKVGQFF
many | . | TRBV6-6 | CASTEGGGAYNEQFF
few | . | TRBV6-2/TRBV6-3 | CASSYRRGLNTEAFF
. | TRBD2 | TRBV20-1 | CSARGTSGRGQFF
many | TRBD2 | TRBV20-1 | CSASRGTSGRNEQFF
. | . | TRBV7-8 | CASSLELEWEQYF
many | . | TRBV9 | CASSVSGVMETQYF
few | . | TRBV12-5 | CASGLGADRGLAEQFF
few | . | TRBV5-5 | CASSLVGKGETQYF
. | TRBD2 | TRBV6-5 | CASSYSRFSGRGTDTQYF
few | . | TRBV9 | CASSSRGGAEETQYF
. | . | TRBV28 | CASTRAFTDTQYF
. | . | TRBV5-1 | CASSQMDRIYGYTF
. | . | TRBV18 | CASSPTKGKPNTEAFF
many | TRBD1 | TRBV10-3 | CAISRAGGVGELFF
many | TRBD2 | TRBV5-1 | CASSPSGSNEQFF
. | TRBD1 | TRBV20-1 | CSPRDSRAYEQYF
many | . | TRBV18 | CASSPPGNSYEQYF
many | . | TRBV5-1 | CASSFSTRIEQYF
many | . | TRBV28 | CASSLRDFDIQYF
few | . | TRBV5-1 | CASSRDTNEKLFF
many | TRBD2 | TRBV20-1 | CSAPNSGSPYNEQFF
many | TRBD1 | TRBV5-6 | CASRADRGYIQYF
few | . | TRBV4-3 | CASSARRVSGANVLTF
many | . | TRBV7-2 | CASSLILGTEQYF
. | . | TRBV5-1 | CASSLASGLGAQYF
many | . | TRBV12-3/TRBV12-4 | CASTRWGPEAQYF
many | TRBD1 | TRBV12-3/TRBV12-4 | CASRRGGLYEQYF
. | TRBD2 | TRBV4-2 | CASSQEIAGYSGANVLTF
. | . | TRBV18 | CASSPWGRTANTGELFF
many | . | TRBV27 | CASSPRDGSYNEQFF
. | . | TRBV29-1 | CSVDPTADETQYF
many | TRBD2 | TRBV10-3 | CAISFRGTSGTVSTDTQYF
few | . | TRBV28 | CASSPPPRLLYNEQFF
many | TRBD2 | TRBV5-5 | CASSGGLADTDTQYF
many | . | TRBV6-5 | CASSTRTQDEQYF
many | . | TRBV5-6 | CASSNRDGTYEQYF
few | . | TRBV20-1 | CSARRELSYEQYF
many | . | TRBV7-2 | CASSPPSRDTQYF
. | . | TRBV20-1 | CSAREGAGGNQPQHF
many | TRBD2 | TRBV20-1 | CSASGGTRETQYF
few | TRBD2 | TRBV7-9 | CASSPRLAEISSYEQYF
many | . | TRBV13 | CASSLGAGDTEAFF
. | TRBD2 | TRBV29-1 | CSAGTSGPLYTQYF
few | . | TRBV21-1 | CASLVLSHYEQYF
few | . | TRBV5-5 | CASRTGLESSYEQYF
. | TRBD2 | TRBV27 | CASSFSFRVDSGTSGANVLTF
few | . | TRBV28 | CASSSGPFSTGELFF
. | . | TRBV30 | CAWSWADEQFF
. | . | TRBV7-6 | CASSPPTNNEQFF